The 10 T cell receptor beta chains listed next were all sequenced from one sample in a study of T-cell reconstitution after alpha-beta-depleted transplantation in children. The TCRbeta library was prepared with unique molecular identifiers. TCRdb re-derived calls from the PCR reads in MiXCR, one entry per CDR3 protein. The sample consists of under 350,000 distinct CDR3 sequences, roughly 9.5% of them appearing once. The sequences come from PBMCs from the stem cell graft donor, collected from the stem cell graft. These receptor sequences come from a human donor who donated a stem cell graft to a child with SCID.

This clonotype appeared a few times. This sequence joins TRBV6-4 and TRBJ2-1; D is possibly TRBD1 (5 bases). Germline lookup yields CDR1 MRHNA and CDR2 SNTAGT. V shed 3 bases and J shed 10 bases, with 16 bases lying between them. The CDR3 loop spans 14 amino acids. The CDR3 loop reads CASSEFSRDGEQFF. CDR3 DNA: TGTGCCAGCAGTGAATTCTCCAGGGATGGCGAGCAGTTCTTC.

This clonotype was seen more than once but under ten times. CDR3 protein: CASSGWGARETQYF. CDR3 DNA sequence: TGTGCCAGCAGTGGTTGGGGGGCCAGGGAGACCCAGTACTTC. This chain joins TRBV2 and TRBJ2-5; D may match TRBD1 or TRBD2 (6 bases each). CDR3 length equals 14 residues. The germline CDR1 and CDR2 sequences are SNHLY and FYNNEI. Trimming cost V 4 bases and J 5 bases, with 14 bases left between them.

This clonotype was seen a few times. At one end the junction does not follow the germline gene, possibly because of a read error. The chain has TRBV7-7 and TRBJ1-1, with 7 bases identical to TRBD1. The CDR3 consists of 13 residues. CDR1 is SSHAT, CDR2 FNYEAQ, per germline (reference sequence). CDR3 bases: TGTGCTAGCAGCCCCGACAGGGACCCCGAAGCTTTCTTT. This sequence encodes CASSPDRDPEAFF.

This clonotype came up a few times. The rearrangement links TRBV7-9 to TRBJ2-2, with a weak D call TRBD1 (6 bases). With 2 bases removed from V and 5 bases from J, the gap between germline ends came to 12 bases. The CDR3 is 15 residues long. Germline values: CDR1 SEHNR, CDR2 FQNEAQ (reference sequence). In DNA, the CDR3 is TGTGCCAGCAGCTTATGGGGGCGCGAGACCGGGGAGCTGTTTTTT. Its translation is CASSLWGRETGELFF.

This chain uses TRBV7-9 with TRBJ2-1, with D unresolved. The ends were cut back, 1 base at V and 10 bases at J, with 8 bases in the middle. The length of the CDR3 is 12 residues. Germline lookup yields CDR1 SEHNR and CDR2 FQNEAQ (reference sequence). The CDR3 nucleotides are TGTGCCAGCAGCTTAGGCATTGTGGAGCAGTTCTTC. The encoded protein is CASSLGIVEQFF.

As regards this clonotype: A read error may produce the germline difference seen at one junction end. The gene calls are TRBV20-1 and TRBJ2-5, with 7 bases matching TRBD1. The germline gives CDR1 DFQATT, CDR2 SNEGSKA (reference sequence). The CDR3 is 12 amino acids. CDR3 coding DNA: TGCAGTGCTTGGGACAGCCAAGTGACCCAGTACTTC. Residues: CSAWDSQVTQYF.

This clonotype occurred a few times. The V call is TRBV12-3 or TRBV12-4, the J call TRBJ1-5; TRBD1 matches at 11 bases. The CDR3 is made up of 14 amino acids. V gave up 7 bases and J gave up 6 bases; unmatched junction bases: 5. The CDR3 nucleotides read TGTGCCAGCACCAGGACAGGGGGCAGTCAGCCCCAGCATTTT. It encodes CASTRTGGSQPQHF.

This clonotype was detected many times. The genes are TRBV27 and TRBJ1-6; D not certain. Trimming took off 3 bases at V and 4 bases at J, with 16 bases between the two ends. Germline CDR1 and CDR2: MNHEY and SMNVEV (reference sequence). This CDR3 spans 17 amino acids. The CDR3 DNA is TGTGCCAGCAGTTTTTTCGGCGAGGGCCCTTATAATTCACCCCTCCACTTT. Residues: CASSFFGEGPYNSPLHF.

V usage is TRBV12-3 or TRBV12-4 and J usage is TRBJ2-1; 7 bases are shared with TRBD2. CDR3 size: 19 residues. For the CDR3, the DNA is TGTACCTTCTGTCCTAGAGGTTGGGAGGGGAGTAGCTCCTACAATGAGCAGTTCTTC. Its translation is CTFCPRGWEGSSSYNEQFF.

This rearrangement joins TRBV11-1 to TRBJ2-3; TRBD2 agrees at 12 bases. CDR1 is SGHAT, CDR2 FQDESV, per germline (reference sequence). The junction had 12 bases not matched to a gene; V was cut back by 8 bases and J by 0 bases. The CDR3 length is 18 residues. The CDR3 here is CASCPIQGTSGSTDTQYF. The DNA of the CDR3 is TGTGCCAGCTGCCCCATTCAAGGGACTAGCGGGAGCACAGATACGCAGTATTTT.